This entry is about one T cell receptor beta chain. Its antigen is currently not known. It has no much larger one-base neighbor in the sample; base qualities were not kept. Library prep was done by the immunoSEQ multiplex PCR assay. TCRdb's version of the immuneACCESS table is confined to in-frame rearrangements and falls short of the full clone set. An unresolved V gene accounts for under half of the shortfall where checked; the remainder is of unknown origin. For this sample there are some 64,000 clones; 90% appear just once. Of the sample, 2% to 2.5% falls within the top ten clones. These data belong to a study of T cell changes during pregnancy in multiple sclerosis (dated by TCRdb to the late 2010s). At the level of the whole study: In women with multiple sclerosis, the researchers looked at how the T cell repertoire shifted as pregnancy progressed.

The CDR3 spans 14 residues, from the cysteine through the phenylalanine. Only the CDR3 part of the read is kept: 42 bases, read in frame from the first base. Trimming accounts for 5 bases at V and 5 bases at J, while the number of junction bases matched to no gene is 5. Based on the germline V gene, the CDR1 and CDR2 sequences are LGHNT and FRNRAP. The TCR was taken from a female donor in good health, enrolled as a control in a pregnancy study. Sequencing used peripheral blood, obtained in the second trimester of pregnancy. The V and J segments used are TRBV12-5 and TRBJ2-3, and TRBD1 aligns with 9 junction nucleotides. This receptor carries the CDR3 CASGKGQGGDTQYF. The nucleotide sequence is TGTGCTAGTGGTAAGGGACAGGGCGGAGATACGCAGTATTTT.